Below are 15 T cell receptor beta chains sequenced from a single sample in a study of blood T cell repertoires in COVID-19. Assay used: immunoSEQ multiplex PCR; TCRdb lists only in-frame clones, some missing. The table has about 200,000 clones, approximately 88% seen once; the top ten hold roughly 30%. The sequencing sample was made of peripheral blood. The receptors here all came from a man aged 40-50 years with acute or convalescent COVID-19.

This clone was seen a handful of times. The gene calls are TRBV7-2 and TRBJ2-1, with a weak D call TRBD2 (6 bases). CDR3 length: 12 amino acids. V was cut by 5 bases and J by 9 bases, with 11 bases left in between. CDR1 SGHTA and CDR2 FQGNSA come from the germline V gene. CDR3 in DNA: TGTGCCAGCAGCCCCGGAGGGGTTGAGCAGTTCTTC. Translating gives CASSPGGVEQFF.

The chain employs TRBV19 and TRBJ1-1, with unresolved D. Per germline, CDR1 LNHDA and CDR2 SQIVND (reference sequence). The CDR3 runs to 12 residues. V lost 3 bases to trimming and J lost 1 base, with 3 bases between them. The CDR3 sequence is CASSIWNTEAFF. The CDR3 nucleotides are TGTGCCAGTAGTATCTGGAACACTGAAGCTTTCTTT.

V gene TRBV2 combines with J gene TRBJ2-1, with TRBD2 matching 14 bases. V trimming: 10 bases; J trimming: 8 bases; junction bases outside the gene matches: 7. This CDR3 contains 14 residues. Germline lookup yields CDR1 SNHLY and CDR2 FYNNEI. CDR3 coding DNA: TGTGCCACCGATCGACTAGCGGGAGGGGATGAGCAGTTCTTC. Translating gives CATDRLAGGDEQFF.

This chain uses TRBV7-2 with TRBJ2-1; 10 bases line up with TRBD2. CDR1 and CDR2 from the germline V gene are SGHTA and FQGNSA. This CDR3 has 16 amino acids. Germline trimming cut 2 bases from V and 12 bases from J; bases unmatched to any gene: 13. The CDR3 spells CASSLSHGLAETRQFF. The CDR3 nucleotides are TGTGCCAGCAGCTTATCCCATGGACTAGCGGAAACAAGGCAGTTCTTC. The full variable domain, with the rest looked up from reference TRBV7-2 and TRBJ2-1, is GAGVSQSPSNKVTEKGKDVELRCDPISGHTALYWYRQSLGQGLEFLIYFQGNSAPDKSGLPSDRFSAERTGGSVSTLTIQRTQQEDSAVYLCASSLSHGLAETRQFFGPGTRLTVL.

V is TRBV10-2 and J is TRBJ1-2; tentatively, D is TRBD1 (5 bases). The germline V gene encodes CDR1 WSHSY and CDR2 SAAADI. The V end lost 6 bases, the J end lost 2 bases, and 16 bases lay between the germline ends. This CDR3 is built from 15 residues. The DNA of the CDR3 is TGCGCCAGCAGCAGGGATCTAGTCACAAACTATGGCTACACCTTC. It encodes CASSRDLVTNYGYTF.

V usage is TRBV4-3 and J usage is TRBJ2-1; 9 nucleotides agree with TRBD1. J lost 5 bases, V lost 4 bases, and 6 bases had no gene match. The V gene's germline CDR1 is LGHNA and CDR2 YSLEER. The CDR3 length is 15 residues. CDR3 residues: CASSPSGQGNNEQFF. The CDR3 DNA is TGCGCCAGCAGCCCCTCGGGACAGGGAAACAATGAGCAGTTCTTC.

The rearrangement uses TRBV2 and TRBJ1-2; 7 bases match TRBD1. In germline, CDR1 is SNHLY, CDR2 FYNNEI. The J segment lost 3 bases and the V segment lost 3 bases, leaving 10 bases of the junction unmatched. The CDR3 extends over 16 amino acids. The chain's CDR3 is CASSDGGRGKYYGYTF. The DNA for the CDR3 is TGTGCCAGCAGTGATGGTGGCAGGGGGAAATACTATGGCTACACCTTC. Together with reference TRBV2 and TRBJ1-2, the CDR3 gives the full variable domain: EPEVTQTPSHQVTQMGQEVILRCVPISNHLYFYWYRQILGQKVEFLVSFYNNEISEKSEIFDDQFSVERPDGSNFTLKIRSTKLEDSAMYFCASSDGGRGKYYGYTFGSGTRLTVV.

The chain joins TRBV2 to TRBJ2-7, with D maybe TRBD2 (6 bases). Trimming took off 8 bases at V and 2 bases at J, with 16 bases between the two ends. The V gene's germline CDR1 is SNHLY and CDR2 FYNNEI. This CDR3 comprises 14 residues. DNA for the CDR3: TGTGCCAGCCTGTCTAAGACGGGGGCCTACGAGCAGTACTTC. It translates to CASLSKTGAYEQYF.

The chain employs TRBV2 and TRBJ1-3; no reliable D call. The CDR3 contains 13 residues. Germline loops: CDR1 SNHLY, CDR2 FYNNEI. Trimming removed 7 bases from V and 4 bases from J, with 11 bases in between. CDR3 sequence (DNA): TGTGCCAGCACACTGAAGGAGGGAAACACCATATATTTT. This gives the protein CASTLKEGNTIYF.

CDR3: CASSPFSSPRVAETQYF. The CDR3 DNA sequence: TGTGCCAGCTCACCATTCAGTAGCCCGAGGGTAGCAGAGACCCAGTACTTC. This chain uses TRBV18 with TRBJ2-5; TRBD2 is a possible D gene (5 bases). This CDR3 region has 17 residues. Trimming removed 2 bases at V and 4 bases at J, with 20 bases between. In germline, CDR1 is KGHSH, CDR2 LQKENI.

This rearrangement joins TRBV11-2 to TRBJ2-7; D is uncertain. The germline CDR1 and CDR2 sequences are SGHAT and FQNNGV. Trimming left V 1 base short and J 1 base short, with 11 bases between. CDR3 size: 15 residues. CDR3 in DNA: TGTGCCAGCAGCTTAGTCTTTATGAGTTCCTACGAGCAGTACTTC. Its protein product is CASSLVFMSSYEQYF. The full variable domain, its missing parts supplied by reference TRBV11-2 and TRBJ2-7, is EAGVAQSPRYKIIEKRQSVAFWCNPISGHATLYWYQQILGQGPKLLIQFQNNGVVDDSQLPKDRFSAERLKGVDSTLKIQPAKLEDSAVYLCASSLVFMSSYEQYFGPGTRLTVT.

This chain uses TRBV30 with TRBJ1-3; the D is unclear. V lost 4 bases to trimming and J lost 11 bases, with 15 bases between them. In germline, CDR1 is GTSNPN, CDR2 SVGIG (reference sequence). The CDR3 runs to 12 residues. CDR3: CAWTPRVGPIYF. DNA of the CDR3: TGTGCCTGGACCCCCCGAGTTGGGCCCATATATTTT. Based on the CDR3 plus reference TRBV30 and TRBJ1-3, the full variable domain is SQTIHQWPATLVQPVGSPLSLECTVEGTSNPNLYWYRQAAGRGLQLLFYSVGIGQISSEVPQNLSASRPQDRQFILSSKKLLLSDSGFYLCAWTPRVGPIYFGEGSWLTVV.

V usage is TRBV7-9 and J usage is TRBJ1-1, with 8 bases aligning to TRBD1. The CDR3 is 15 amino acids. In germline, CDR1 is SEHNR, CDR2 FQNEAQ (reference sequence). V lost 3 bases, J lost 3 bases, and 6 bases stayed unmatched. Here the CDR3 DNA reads TGTGCCAGCAGCTTCCGGACAGGGTTGGACACTGAAGCTTTCTTT. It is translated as CASSFRTGLDTEAFF. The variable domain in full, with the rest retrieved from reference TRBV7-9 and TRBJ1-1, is DTGVSQNPRHKITKRGQNVTFRCDPISEHNRLYWYRQTLGQGPEFLTYFQNEAQLEKSRLLSDRFSAERPKGSFSTLEIQRTEQGDSAMYLCASSFRTGLDTEAFFGQGTRLTVV.

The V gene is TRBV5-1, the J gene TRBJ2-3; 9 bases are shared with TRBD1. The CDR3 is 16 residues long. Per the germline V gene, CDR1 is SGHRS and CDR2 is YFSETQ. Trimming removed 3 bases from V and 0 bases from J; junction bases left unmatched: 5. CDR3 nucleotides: TGCGCCAGCAGCTCATCCGGGACAGGGAGCACAGATACGCAGTATTTT. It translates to CASSSSGTGSTDTQYF.

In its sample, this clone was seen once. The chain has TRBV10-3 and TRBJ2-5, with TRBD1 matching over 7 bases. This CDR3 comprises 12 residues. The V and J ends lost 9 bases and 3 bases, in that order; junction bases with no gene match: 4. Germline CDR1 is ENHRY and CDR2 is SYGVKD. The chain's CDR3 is CAIKGQKETQYF. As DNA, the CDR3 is TGTGCCATAAAGGGACAGAAAGAGACCCAGTACTTC.